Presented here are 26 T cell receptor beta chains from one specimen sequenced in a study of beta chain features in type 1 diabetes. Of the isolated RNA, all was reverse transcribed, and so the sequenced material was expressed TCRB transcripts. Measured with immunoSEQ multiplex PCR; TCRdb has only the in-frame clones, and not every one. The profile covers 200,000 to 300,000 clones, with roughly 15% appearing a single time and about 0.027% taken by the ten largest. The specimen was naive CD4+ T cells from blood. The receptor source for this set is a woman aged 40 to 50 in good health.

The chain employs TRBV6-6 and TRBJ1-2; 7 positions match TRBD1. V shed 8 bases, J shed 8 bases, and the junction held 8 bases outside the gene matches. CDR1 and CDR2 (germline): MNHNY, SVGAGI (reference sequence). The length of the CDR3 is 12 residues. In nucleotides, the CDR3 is TGTGCCAGCCGACAGGGATCTTGGGGCTACACCTTC. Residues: CASRQGSWGYTF.

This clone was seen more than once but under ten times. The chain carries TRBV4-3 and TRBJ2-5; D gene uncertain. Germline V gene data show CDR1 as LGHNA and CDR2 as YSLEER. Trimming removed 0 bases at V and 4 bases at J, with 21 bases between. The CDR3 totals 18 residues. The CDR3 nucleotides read TGCGCCAGCAGCCAAGACGCCCCGGCCTGGGTGGGCCGAGAGACCCAGTACTTC. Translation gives CASSQDAPAWVGRETQYF.

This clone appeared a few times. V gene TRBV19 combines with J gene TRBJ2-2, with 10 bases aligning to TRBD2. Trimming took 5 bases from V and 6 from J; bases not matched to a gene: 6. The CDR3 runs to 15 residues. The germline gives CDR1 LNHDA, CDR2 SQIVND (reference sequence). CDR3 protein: CASSGRAGGAGELFF. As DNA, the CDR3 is TGTGCCAGTAGTGGCCGAGCGGGGGGGGCCGGGGAGCTGTTTTTT.

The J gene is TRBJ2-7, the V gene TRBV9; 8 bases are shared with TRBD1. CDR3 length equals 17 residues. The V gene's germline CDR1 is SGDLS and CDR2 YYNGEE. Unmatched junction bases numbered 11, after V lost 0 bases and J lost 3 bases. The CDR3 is CASSVDPGQGGLYEQYF. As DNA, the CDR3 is TGTGCCAGCAGCGTAGACCCCGGACAGGGCGGGCTCTACGAGCAGTACTTC.

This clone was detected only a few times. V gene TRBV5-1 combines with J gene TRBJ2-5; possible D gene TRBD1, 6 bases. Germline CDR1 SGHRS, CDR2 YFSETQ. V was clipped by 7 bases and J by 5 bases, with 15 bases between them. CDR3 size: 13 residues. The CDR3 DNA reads TGCGCCAGCTGGGGACATTCGTCTGAGACCCAGTACTTC. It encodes CASWGHSSETQYF.

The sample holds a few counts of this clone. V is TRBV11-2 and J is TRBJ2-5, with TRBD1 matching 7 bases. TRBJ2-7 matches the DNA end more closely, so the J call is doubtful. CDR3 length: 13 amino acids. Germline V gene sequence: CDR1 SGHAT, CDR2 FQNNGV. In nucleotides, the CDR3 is TGTGCCAGCAGCCGGGACAGACTATACGAGCAGTACTTC. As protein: CASSRDRLYEQYF.

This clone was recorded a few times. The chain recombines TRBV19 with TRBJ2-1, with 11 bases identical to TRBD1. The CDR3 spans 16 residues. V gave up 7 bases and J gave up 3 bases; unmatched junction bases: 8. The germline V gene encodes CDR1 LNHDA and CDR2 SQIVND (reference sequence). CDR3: CASTVRTGGSYNEQFF. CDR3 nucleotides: TGTGCCAGTACCGTACGGACAGGGGGCAGCTACAATGAGCAGTTCTTC.

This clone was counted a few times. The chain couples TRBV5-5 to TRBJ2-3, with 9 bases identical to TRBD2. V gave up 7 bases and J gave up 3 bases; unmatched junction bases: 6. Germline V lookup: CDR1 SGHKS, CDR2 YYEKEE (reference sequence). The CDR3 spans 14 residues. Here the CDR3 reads CASPGLAQTDTQYF. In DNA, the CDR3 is TGTGCCAGCCCGGGACTAGCTCAAACAGATACGCAGTATTTT.

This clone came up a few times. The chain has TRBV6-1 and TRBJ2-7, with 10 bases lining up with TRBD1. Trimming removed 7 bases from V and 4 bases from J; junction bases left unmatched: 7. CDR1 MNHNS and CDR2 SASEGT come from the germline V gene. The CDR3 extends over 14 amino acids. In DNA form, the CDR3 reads TGTGCCAGCACCAGGGACAGGGGCAGGTACGAGCAGTACTTC. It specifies CASTRDRGRYEQYF.

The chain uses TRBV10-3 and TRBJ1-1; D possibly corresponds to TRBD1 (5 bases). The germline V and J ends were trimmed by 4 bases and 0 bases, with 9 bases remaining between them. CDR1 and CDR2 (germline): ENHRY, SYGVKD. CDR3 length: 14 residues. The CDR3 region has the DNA TGTGCCATCAGTGTTGACAGCCTGAACACTGAAGCTTTCTTT. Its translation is CAISVDSLNTEAFF.

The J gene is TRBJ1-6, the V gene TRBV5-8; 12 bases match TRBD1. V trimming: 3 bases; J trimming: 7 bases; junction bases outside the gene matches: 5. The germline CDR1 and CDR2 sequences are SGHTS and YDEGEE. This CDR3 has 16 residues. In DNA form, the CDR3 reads TGTGCCAGCAGCTCTCGGGACAGGGGGCCGAATTCACCCCTCCACTTT. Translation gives CASSSRDRGPNSPLHF.

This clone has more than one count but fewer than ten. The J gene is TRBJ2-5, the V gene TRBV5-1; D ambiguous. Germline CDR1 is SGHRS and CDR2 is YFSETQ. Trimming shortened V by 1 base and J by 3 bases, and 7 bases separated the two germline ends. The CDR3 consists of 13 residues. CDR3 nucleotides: TGCGCCAGCAGCTTGTGGAGCGAAGAGACCCAGTACTTC. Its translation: CASSLWSEETQYF. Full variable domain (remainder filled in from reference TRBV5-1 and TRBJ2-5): KAGVTQTPRYLIKTRGQQVTLSCSPISGHRSVSWYQQTPGQGLQFLFEYFSETQRNKGNFPGRFSGRQFSNSRSEMNVSTLELGDSALYLCASSLWSEETQYFGPGTRLLVL.

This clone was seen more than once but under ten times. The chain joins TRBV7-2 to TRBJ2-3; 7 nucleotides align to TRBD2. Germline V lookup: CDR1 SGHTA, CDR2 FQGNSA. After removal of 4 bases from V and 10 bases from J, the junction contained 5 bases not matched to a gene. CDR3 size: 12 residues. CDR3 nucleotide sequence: TGTGCCAGCAGCTCACCGGCGGGGGCGCAGTATTTT. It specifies CASSSPAGAQYF.

The CDR3 is CASSEAAGEFDEQFF. The CDR3, as DNA: TGTGCCAGCAGTGAAGCGGCGGGGGAATTTGATGAGCAGTTCTTC. The chain has TRBV2 and TRBJ2-1, with 7 bases aligning to TRBD2. The junction had 7 bases not matched to a gene; V was cut back by 0 bases and J by 8 bases. This CDR3 is built from 15 residues. In germline, CDR1 is SNHLY, CDR2 FYNNEI.

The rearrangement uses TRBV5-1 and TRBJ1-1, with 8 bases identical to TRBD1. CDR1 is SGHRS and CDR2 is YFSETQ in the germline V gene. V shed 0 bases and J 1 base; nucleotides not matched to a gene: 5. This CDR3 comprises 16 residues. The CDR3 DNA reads TGCGCCAGCAGCTTGGGGCACAGGGGGAAGAACACTGAAGCTTTCTTT. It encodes CASSLGHRGKNTEAFF.

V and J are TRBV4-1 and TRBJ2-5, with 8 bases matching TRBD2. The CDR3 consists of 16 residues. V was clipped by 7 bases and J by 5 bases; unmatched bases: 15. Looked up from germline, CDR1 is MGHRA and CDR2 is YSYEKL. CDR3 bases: TGCGCCAGCAAGAATCTCGGCGGGGGGACCTGGGAGACCCAGTACTTC. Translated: CASKNLGGGTWETQYF.

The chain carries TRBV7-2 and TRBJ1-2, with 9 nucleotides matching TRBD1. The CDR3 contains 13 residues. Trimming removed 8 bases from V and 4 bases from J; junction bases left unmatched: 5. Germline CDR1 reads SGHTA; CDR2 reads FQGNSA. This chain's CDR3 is CASGTGPGYGYTF. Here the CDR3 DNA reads TGTGCCAGCGGGACAGGGCCTGGCTATGGCTACACCTTC.

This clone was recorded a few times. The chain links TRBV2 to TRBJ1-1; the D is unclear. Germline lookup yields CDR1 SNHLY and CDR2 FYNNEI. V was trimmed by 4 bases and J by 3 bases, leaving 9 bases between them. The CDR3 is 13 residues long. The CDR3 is CASSAGLYTEAFF. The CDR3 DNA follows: TGTGCCAGCAGTGCCGGACTATACACTGAAGCTTTCTTT.

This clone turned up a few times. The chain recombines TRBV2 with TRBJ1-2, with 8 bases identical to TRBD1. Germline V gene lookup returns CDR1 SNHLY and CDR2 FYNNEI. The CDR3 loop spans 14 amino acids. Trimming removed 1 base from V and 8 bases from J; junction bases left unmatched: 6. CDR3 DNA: TGTGCCAGCAGTGAAGTCTCAACAGGGGGAGGCTACACCTTC. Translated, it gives CASSEVSTGGGYTF.

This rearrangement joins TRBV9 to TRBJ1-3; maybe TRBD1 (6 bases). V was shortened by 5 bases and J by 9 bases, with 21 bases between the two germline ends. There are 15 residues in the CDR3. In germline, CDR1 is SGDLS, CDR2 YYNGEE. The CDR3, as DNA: TGTGCCAGCAGGTCAAGGGACAACGGCGGAGGCACCATATATTTT. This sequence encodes CASRSRDNGGGTIYF.

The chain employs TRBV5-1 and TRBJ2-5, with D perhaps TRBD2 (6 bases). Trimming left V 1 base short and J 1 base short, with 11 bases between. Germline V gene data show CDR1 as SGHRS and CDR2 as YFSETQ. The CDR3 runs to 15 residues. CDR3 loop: CASSLLGGLQETQYF. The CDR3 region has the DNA TGCGCCAGCAGCTTGTTGGGAGGCCTCCAAGAGACCCAGTACTTC.

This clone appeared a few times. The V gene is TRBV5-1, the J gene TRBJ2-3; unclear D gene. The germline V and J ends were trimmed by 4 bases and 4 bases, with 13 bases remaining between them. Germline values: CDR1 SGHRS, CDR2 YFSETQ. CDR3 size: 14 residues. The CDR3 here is CASSHLDLADTQYF. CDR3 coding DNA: TGCGCCAGCAGCCACCTAGATCTGGCAGATACGCAGTATTTT.

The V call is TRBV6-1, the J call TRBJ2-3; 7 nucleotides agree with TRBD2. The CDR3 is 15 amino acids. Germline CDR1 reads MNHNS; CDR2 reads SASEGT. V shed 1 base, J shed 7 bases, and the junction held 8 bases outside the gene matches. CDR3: CASSEEGGVSHTQYF. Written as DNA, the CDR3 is TGTGCCAGCAGTGAAGAGGGAGGGGTTTCACATACGCAGTATTTT.

The CDR3 reads CASSPGGSQPQHF. CDR3 nucleotides: TGTGCCAGCTCACCCGGAGGGAGTCAGCCCCAGCATTTT. The J gene is TRBJ1-5, the V gene TRBV18; no clear D gene. The CDR3 is made up of 13 amino acids. Germline CDR1 KGHSH, CDR2 LQKENI. The ends were cut back, 3 bases at V and 6 bases at J, with 9 bases in the middle.

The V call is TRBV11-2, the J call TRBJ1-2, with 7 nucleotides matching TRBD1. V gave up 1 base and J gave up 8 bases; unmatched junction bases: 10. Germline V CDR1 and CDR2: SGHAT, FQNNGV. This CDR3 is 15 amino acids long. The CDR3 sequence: CASSLVPDRRQGYTF. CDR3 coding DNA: TGTGCCAGCAGCTTAGTCCCGGACAGGAGGCAGGGCTACACCTTC.

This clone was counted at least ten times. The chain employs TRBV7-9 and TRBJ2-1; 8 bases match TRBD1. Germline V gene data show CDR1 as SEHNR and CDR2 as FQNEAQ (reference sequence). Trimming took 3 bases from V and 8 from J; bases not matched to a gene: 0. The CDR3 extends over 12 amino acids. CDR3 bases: TGTGCCAGCAGCTTCAGGGGGCATGAGCAGTTCTTC. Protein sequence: CASSFRGHEQFF.